These T cell receptor beta chains were read from a single sample in a study of cytomegalovirus exposure and HLA in healthy donors. TCRdb keeps only in-frame clones here, not all; method: immunoSEQ multiplex PCR. The sample contains fewer than 200,000 clones, 80% to 85% of which appear only once. Source material: PBMCs. All receptors come from a young woman in good health and CMV-seronegative. The CDR3 runs from the conserved cysteine through the conserved F or W. The order of the fields is V gene, J gene, CDR3 protein.

TRBV18,TRBJ2-7,CASSQNSARVQYF
TRBV28,TRBJ2-3,CASSLPRGRFTDTQYF
TRBV9,TRBJ1-2,CASRGRGIRGYTF
TRBV4-3,TRBJ1-3,CASSQDNPRSGNTIYF
TRBV6-5,TRBJ1-2,CASSYVPGQTYGYTF
TRBV11-2,TRBJ2-2,CASRGSRNTGELFF
TRBV19,TRBJ1-1,CASSIGQGLTEAFF
TRBV4-3,TRBJ2-1,CASSQAGSSSGSIYNEQFF
TRBV7-9,TRBJ2-7,CASSPRQGRTSGSFYEQYF
TRBV7-9,TRBJ1-2,CSSSSTLMSSYGYTF
TRBV20-1,TRBJ2-7,CSVTTGAEQYF
TRBV4-3,TRBJ2-2,CASSQTQATGELFF
TRBV19,TRBJ1-3,CASSWGGEGNTIYF
TRBV7-9,TRBJ2-7,CASSATGYTYEQYF
TRBV9,TRBJ2-3,CASSVVLAPDTQYF
TRBV6-1,TRBJ2-3,CASRAAGTGSDTQYF
TRBV19,TRBJ1-1,CASSIGYSLLEAFF
TRBV5-4,TRBJ2-1,CASSLTSGIFNEQFF
TRBV27,TRBJ2-1,CASSLVASGYNEQFF
TRBV7-2,TRBJ2-5,CASSLVPQYQETQYF
TRBV29-1,TRBJ2-3,CSVGAGSSGDTQYF
TRBV9,TRBJ1-1,CASSRMTGDTEAFF
TRBV5-4,TRBJ2-7,CASSLFGVTTSYEQYF
TRBV30,TRBJ2-3,CAGTGEYTDTQYF
TRBV5-1,TRBJ2-4,CASSVTSGSSKNIQYF
TRBV7-2,TRBJ2-1,CASSPQGARDEQFF